Listed below are T cell receptor beta chains from one sample, sequenced in a study of cytomegalovirus exposure and HLA in healthy donors. Repertoires were generated with immunoSEQ multiplex PCR, while TCRdb's copy carries only in-frame clones and drops some. The profile shows approximately 170,000 clones, 60% to 85% of them singletons. Sequencing was carried out using PBMCs. All receptors derive from a male donor in good health and CMV-seropositive. CDR3s include the opening cysteine and the closing phenylalanine or tryptophan. The D gene is left open where the match is weak. The size field is filled for only some rows; it gives once, few, many or a size class.

>TRBJ2-7|TRBV27|-|TRBD1
TGTGCCAGCAGCCAGACAGGGAGCGAGCAGTACTTC
CASSQTGSEQYF
>TRBJ1-5|TRBV27|-|-
TGTGCCAGCAGTTTGGGACCCCGCAGGGGACGGAGCAATCAGCCCCAGCATTTT
CASSLGPRRGRSNQPQHF
>TRBJ1-4|TRBV4-2|-|TRBD1
TGTGCCAGCAGGGGACAGGGGGGCGAAAAACTGTTTTTT
CASRGQGGEKLFF
>TRBJ1-6|TRBV30|-|-
TGTGCCTGGAGTGGCACAGGAGGGATTCCACCCCTCCACTTT
CAWSGTGGIPPLHF
>TRBJ1-3|TRBV7-3|-|-
TGTGCCAGCAGCTCAAATTCTGGAAACACCATATATTTT
CASSSNSGNTIYF
>TRBJ1-3|TRBV11-2|-|-
TGTGCCAGCAGCCCTACTGGAAACACCATATATTTT
CASSPTGNTIYF
>TRBJ1-5|TRBV5-5|-|-
TGTGCCAGCAGCTTGGTGCCATTCAAGAGATTGGGCAATCAGCCCCAGCATTTT
CASSLVPFKRLGNQPQHF
>TRBJ2-4|TRBV12-5|-|TRBD1
TGTGCTAGTGGTCCTAAGGGACAGCCAGCCAAAAACATTCAGTACTTC
CASGPKGQPAKNIQYF
>TRBJ2-5|TRBV9|once|-
TGTGCCAGCAGCGCTACCGGGACCCAGTACTTC
CASSATGTQYF
>TRBJ1-2|TRBV5-4|-|TRBD1
TGTGCCAGCAGCTTGGTCCAGGGGGCTAGTGGCTACACCTTC
CASSLVQGASGYTF
>TRBJ1-1|TRBV4-1|-|TRBD1
TGCGCCAGCAGCGCCAGACAGGGGGCTTACACTGAAGCTTTCTTT
CASSARQGAYTEAFF
>TRBJ2-3|TRBV6-5|-|TRBD2
TGTGCCAGCAGTTACGGGGGGGGCACAGATACGCAGTATTTT
CASSYGGGTDTQYF
>TRBJ2-7|TRBV10-3|-|-
TGTGCCATCAGAAAGACTGAGTACGAGCAGTACTTC
CAIRKTEYEQYF
>TRBJ2-1|TRBV7-9|-|TRBD2
TGTGCCAGCAGCACTGCGGGGGGGCGTTACAATGAGCAGTTCTTC
CASSTAGGRYNEQFF
>TRBJ2-5|TRBV27|-|-
TGTGCCAGCAGTTTACGGTTCAGGGAGACCCAGTACTTC
CASSLRFRETQYF
>TRBJ1-5|TRBV2|few|-
TGTGCCAGCAACGGACAGAGAAACAATCAGCCCCAGCATTTT
CASNGQRNNQPQHF
>TRBJ2-3|TRBV19|-|TRBD2
TGTGCCAGTAGTCCGGAGCGGGGAAAAGATACGCAGTATTTT
CASSPERGKDTQYF
>TRBJ2-1|TRBV4-1|-|TRBD2
TGCGCCAGCAGCCCTTTACTAGCGGGGGGGAATGAGCAGTTCTTC
CASSPLLAGGNEQFF
>TRBJ2-7|TRBV6-5|-|TRBD2
TGTGCCAGCAGTTACCGACTAGCGGGGAGATACGAGCAGTACTTC
CASSYRLAGRYEQYF
>TRBJ1-1|TRBV19|-|TRBD1
TGTGCCAGTAAGGGGATGGGGACAGTCGGCACTGAAGCTTTCTTT
CASKGMGTVGTEAFF
>TRBJ1-2|TRBV6-1|-|TRBD1
TGTGCCAGCAGTGGGTCCCGACAGGGGGCAGATGGCTACACCTTC
CASSGSRQGADGYTF
>TRBJ1-1|TRBV19|once|-
TGTGCCAGTAGTTATACAGGGAACACTGAAGCTTTCTTT
CASSYTGNTEAFF
>TRBJ2-7|TRBV6-1|-|-
TGTGCCAGCAGTGAAGCGTCGGTCACTTTTTACGAGCAGTACTTC
CASSEASVTFYEQYF
>TRBJ1-2|TRBV4-1|once|-
TGCGCCAGCAGCCTGAACCAGGGGTCGATCCGTCCCACCTTC
CASSLNQGSIRPTF
>TRBJ2-4|TRBV7-2|-|-
TGTGCCAGCAGCCAGTCCACAGGGAACCAAAACATTCAGTACTTC
CASSQSTGNQNIQYF
>TRBJ2-1|TRBV5-8|-|TRBD2
TGTGCCAGCAGCCTCCCGACTAGCGGGAATGAGCAGTTCTTC
CASSLPTSGNEQFF
>TRBJ1-2|TRBV30|-|-
TGTGCCTGGAGTGTAGGGGAGGTCTACACCTTC
CAWSVGEVYTF
>TRBJ1-1|TRBV5-1|-|-
TGCGCCAGCAGCCCGGGTCGGGAGAACACTGAAGCTTTCTTT
CASSPGRENTEAFF
>TRBJ2-7|TRBV27|once|TRBD1
TGTGCCAGCAGTTTTGCAGGGGGCTACGAGCAGTACTTC
CASSFAGGYEQYF
>TRBJ2-7|TRBV5-1|-|TRBD1
TGCGCCAGCAGGCCGGGACAGGGGTACGAGCAGTACTTC
CASRPGQGYEQYF
>TRBJ2-7|TRBV7-8|-|TRBD2
TGTGCCAGCAGCCCGCCGACTAGCGGGGGGGAGGACGAGCAGTACTTC
CASSPPTSGGEDEQYF
>TRBJ2-1|TRBV7-9|-|-
TGTGCCAGCAGCTTAGGAGTCAATGAGCAGTTCTTC
CASSLGVNEQFF
>TRBJ1-6|TRBV4-1|-|-
TGCGCCAGCAGCCCCACCGGCGGGGGATTCAATTCACCCCTCCACTTT
CASSPTGGGFNSPLHF
>TRBJ2-1|TRBV7-2|few|TRBD2
TGTGCCAGCAGCTCGCAGACTAGCGGGGGGGACAATGAGCAGTTCTTC
CASSSQTSGGDNEQFF
>TRBJ1-1|TRBV4-1|-|-
TGCGCCAGCAGCCGAGGCCTGACTGAAGCTTTCTTT
CASSRGLTEAFF
>TRBJ1-2|TRBV27|-|TRBD1
TGTGCCAGCAGTTTACTCCCAGGGGGTGGCTACACCTTC
CASSLLPGGGYTF
>TRBJ2-3|TRBV13|-|TRBD1
TGTGCCAGCAGCCGAGTATTAGAGGGGGCAGCAGATACGCAGTATTTT
CASSRVLEGAADTQYF
>TRBJ1-2|TRBV11-2|-|-
TGTGCCAGCAGCCTAGTGGCAGGCTATGGCTACACCTTC
CASSLVAGYGYTF
>TRBJ2-2|TRBV27|-|-
TGTGCCAGCAGTCCTGGGACAACTACTAACACCGGGGAGCTGTTTTTT
CASSPGTTTNTGELFF
>TRBJ2-1|TRBV25-1|-|-
TGTGCCAGCAGTGAATATCGGACAGCGGAGCAGTTCTTC
CASSEYRTAEQFF
>TRBJ1-6|TRBV25-1|-|-
TGTGCCAGCAGGAGTAATAATTCACCCCTCCACTTT
CASRSNNSPLHF
>TRBJ1-2|TRBV14|-|-
TGTGCCAGCAGCCAAGATAGGGGATTGGGGTATGGCTACACCTTC
CASSQDRGLGYGYTF
>TRBJ1-2|TRBV18|-|TRBD1
TGTGCCAGCTCACCTCCGGTCCTCCGTTCAGGGGGAGGCTACACCTTC
CASSPPVLRSGGGYTF
>TRBJ2-5|TRBV11-2|once|-
TGTGCCAGCAGTCTGTTGGGGGCGTACCAAGAGACCCAGTACTTC
CASSLLGAYQETQYF
>TRBJ1-5|TRBV29-1|-|-
TGCAGCGTTTCAGGGACTGCTGACCAGCCCCAGCATTTT
CSVSGTADQPQHF
>TRBJ1-1|TRBV10-3|-|-
TGTGCCATCAGTTTGACATACCACACTGAAGCTTTCTTT
CAISLTYHTEAFF
>TRBJ1-1|TRBV29-1|few|TRBD1
TGCAGCGGCTCGGACAGGAAGAACACTGAAGCTTTCTTT
CSGSDRKNTEAFF
>TRBJ1-4|TRBV4-1|-|-
TGCGCCAGCAGCCAAGTTCTCCTACTTGCAACTAATGAAAAACTGTTTTTT
CASSQVLLLATNEKLFF
>TRBJ2-7|TRBV7-9|once|-
TGTTCCAGCAGCCCGACAGTTTACGAGCAGTACTTC
CSSSPTVYEQYF
>TRBJ1-4|TRBV2|-|-
TGTGCCAGCACGGTCGGGACGGGGGTTAATGAAAAACTGTTTTTT
CASTVGTGVNEKLFF
>TRBJ2-1|TRBV7-3|-|TRBD2
TGTGCCAGCAGCTTAGTCCCAGCGGGGGGGTACAATGAGCAGTTCTTC
CASSLVPAGGYNEQFF
>TRBJ2-1|TRBV27|-|-
TGTGCCAGCGCCTCGGAGGGGAATGAGCAGTTCTTC
CASASEGNEQFF
>TRBJ1-4|TRBV6-5|few|TRBD1
TGTGCCAGCAGTTACTCAGGGGGCGGAAAACTGTTTTTT
CASSYSGGGKLFF